A selection of T cell receptor beta chains follows, all from one sample in a study of regulatory T cells in long-lasting Graves disease. TCRdb processed the multiplex PCR reads anew with MiXCR; each CDR3 protein has one entry. The repertoire consists of roughly 350,000 distinct CDR3 sequences, with about a sixth occurring once and the leading ten covering 25% to 30%. The same sample was also studied in work on T cells in Graves' hyperthyroidism and ophthalmopathy.

Sequencing was performed on peripheral blood mononuclear cells (PBMCs), taken at new diagnosis, from a patient treated with antithyroid drugs. The source is a man in his forties with Graves disease. Each CDR3 is given with its conserved first and last residue. The D gene is left open where the match is weak. A clone size is listed for some rows: how often the clone was seen (once, few, many), or a class if it is expanded.

>TRBV11-2|TRBD2|TRBJ2-7|many
TGTGCCAGCAGCTTCTACCCTGGACTAGCGGGGGGGCCGTACGAGCAGTACTTC
CASSFYPGLAGGPYEQYF
>TRBV7-9|-|TRBJ2-3|-
TGTGCCAGCAGCGGCCAGGGGGGGGGCACAGATACGCAGTATTTT
CASSGQGGGTDTQYF
>TRBV28|TRBD1|TRBJ2-7|many
TGTGCCAGCAGTGCAGGGGGTGTCTCCTACGAGCAGTACTTC
CASSAGGVSYEQYF
>TRBV6-1|-|TRBJ2-4|many
TGTGCCAGCCGGACAGTAGCCAAAAACATTCAGTACTTC
CASRTVAKNIQYF
>TRBV29-1|-|TRBJ2-1|few
TGCAGCGTTGAACAGAATGAGCAGTTCTTC
CSVEQNEQFF
>TRBV7-6|TRBD1|TRBJ2-5|few
TGTGCCAGCAGCTCCTGGACAGGGACGGAGACCCAGTACTTC
CASSSWTGTETQYF
>TRBV18|-|TRBJ2-7|many
TGTGCCAGCCCCACCGGGCACGGCCGACGACGCAAAAACTACGAGCAGTACTTC
CASPTGHGRRRKNYEQYF
>TRBV30|-|TRBJ2-7|many
TGTGCCTGGGGAATTAACTCCTACGAGCAGTACTTC
CAWGINSYEQYF
>TRBV2|-|TRBJ1-5|-
TGTGCCAGCAGTGGCCCGTCCGGGACGGAGCTGACCCAGCATTTT
CASSGPSGTELTQHF
>TRBV18|-|TRBJ2-7|many
TGTGCCAGCTCACCAACGACAGTGATGGCCTACGAGCAGTACTTC
CASSPTTVMAYEQYF
>TRBV18|-|TRBJ1-6|many
TGTGCCAGCTCACCATCCGGGGGAGATTCACCCCTCCACTTT
CASSPSGGDSPLHF
>TRBV5-1|-|TRBJ2-3|many
TGCGCCAGCAGCTCGGACGGCACAGATACGCAGTATTTT
CASSSDGTDTQYF
>TRBV4-3|-|TRBJ2-7|few
TGCGCCAGCAGCCAAGATTCGGGGACGGTCTCCTACGAGCAGTACTTC
CASSQDSGTVSYEQYF
>TRBV20-1|-|TRBJ1-2|few
TGCAGTGCTAGGATCTTCAGTAACTATGGCTACACCTTC
CSARIFSNYGYTF
>TRBV5-1|TRBD1|TRBJ2-7|-
TGCGCCAGCAGCTCGGGACAGGGGTGGAACGAGCAGTACTTC
CASSSGQGWNEQYF
>TRBV3-1|-|TRBJ1-2|-
TGTGCCAGCAGCCATTACGGGTTTGGCTACACCTTC
CASSHYGFGYTF
>TRBV28|-|TRBJ2-7|many
TGTGCCAGCAGTTTAGTGTTCGGGAGAGGATACGAGCAGTACTTC
CASSLVFGRGYEQYF
>TRBV28|TRBD2|TRBJ2-1|-
TGTGCCGCGGGGGGGGGGATTTACAATGAGCAGTTCTTC
CAAGGGIYNEQFF
>TRBV5-1|TRBD1|TRBJ1-4|many
TGCGCCAGCAGCCGGGACAGGAATGAAAAACTGTTTTTT
CASSRDRNEKLFF
>TRBV11-2|-|TRBJ2-7|many
TGTGCCAGCAGCTTAGATGTCGCCTACGAGCAGTACTTC
CASSLDVAYEQYF
>TRBV2|TRBD2|TRBJ2-3|many
TGTGCCAGCAGGACTAGCGAGTCCACAGATACGCAGTATTTT
CASRTSESTDTQYF
>TRBV2|-|TRBJ2-5|many
TGTGCCAGCAGACCACAGGGAGAGACCCAGTACTTC
CASRPQGETQYF